The sequence of this T cell receptor (beta chain) was determined in a study of T cell changes during pregnancy in multiple sclerosis. Clones were sequenced by immunoSEQ multiplex PCR, and TCRdb holds only the in-frame ones, with some missing. The repertoire holds about 30,000 clones, with approximately 90% as singletons. The CDR3 spans 16 residues. Losses at the gene ends were 0 bases for V and 1 base for J; bases not matched to a gene: 5. The germline V gene encodes CDR1 SGHAT and CDR2 FQNNGV. The sequences come from peripheral blood, collected in the second trimester of pregnancy. The chain joins TRBV11-2 to TRBJ2-5; TRBD2 matches 7 bases. This TCR derives from a female donor in good health, enrolled as a control in a pregnancy study. As DNA, the CDR3 is TGTGCCAGCAGCTTAGAATATCTAGCGGTCCAAGAGACCCAGTACTTC. Its protein is CASSLEYLAVQETQYF. The variable domain in full, with the rest retrieved from reference TRBV11-2 and TRBJ2-5, is EAGVAQSPRYKIIEKRQSVAFWCNPISGHATLYWYQQILGQGPKLLIQFQNNGVVDDSQLPKDRFSAERLKGVDSTLKIQPAKLEDSAVYLCASSLEYLAVQETQYFGPGTRLLVL.